This T cell receptor beta chain stems from a study of blood T cell repertoires in COVID-19. Overall study: Material from acute and convalescent COVID-19 was sourced from the United States, Italy and Spain. PBMCs, B-cell-depleted T cells, or T cells provided the cDNA or gDNA that made up the material.

The germline V gene encodes CDR1 LNHDA and CDR2 SQIVND (reference sequence). CDR3 length: 16 residues. Trimming took off 1 base at V and 0 bases at J, with 12 bases between the two ends. This clone came up once. TCRdb's copy holds only in-frame clones and misses some; the assay was immunoSEQ multiplex PCR. The table lists 35,000 to 45,000 clones, about 88% of them singletons, with 2% to 2.5% in the top ten. The genes are TRBV19 and TRBJ1-1; no reliable D call. The TCR originated in a human donor in a cohort sampled during active COVID-19. Input material: peripheral blood. The CDR3 loop reads CASSIGLTGVNTEAFF. CDR3 DNA sequence: TGTGCCAGTAGTATAGGTTTAACGGGTGTGAACACTGAAGCTTTCTTT. Looking up the rest from reference TRBV19 and TRBJ1-1 gives the full variable domain: DGGITQSPKYLFRKEGQNVTLSCEQNLNHDAMYWYRQDPGQGLRLIYYSQIVNDFQKGDIAEGYSVSREKKESFPLTVTSAQKNPTAFYLCASSIGLTGVNTEAFFGQGTRLTVV.